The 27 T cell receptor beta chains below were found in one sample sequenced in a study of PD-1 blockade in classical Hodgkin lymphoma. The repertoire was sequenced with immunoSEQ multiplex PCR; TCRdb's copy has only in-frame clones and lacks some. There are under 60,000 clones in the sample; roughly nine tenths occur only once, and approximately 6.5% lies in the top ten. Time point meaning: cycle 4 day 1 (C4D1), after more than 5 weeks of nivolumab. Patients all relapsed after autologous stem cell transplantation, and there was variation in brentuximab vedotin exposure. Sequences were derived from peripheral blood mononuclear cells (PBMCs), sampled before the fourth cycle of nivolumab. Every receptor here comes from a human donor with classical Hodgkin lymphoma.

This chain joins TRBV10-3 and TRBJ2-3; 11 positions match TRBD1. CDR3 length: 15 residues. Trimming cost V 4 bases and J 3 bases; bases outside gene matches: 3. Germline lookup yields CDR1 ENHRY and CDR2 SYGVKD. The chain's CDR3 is CAISGGTGGTDTQYF. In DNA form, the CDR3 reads TGTGCCATCAGTGGCGGGACAGGGGGAACAGATACGCAGTATTTT.

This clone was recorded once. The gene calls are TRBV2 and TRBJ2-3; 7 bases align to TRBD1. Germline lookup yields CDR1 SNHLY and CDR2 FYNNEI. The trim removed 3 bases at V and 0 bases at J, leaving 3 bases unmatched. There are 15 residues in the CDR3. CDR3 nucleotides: TGTGCCAGCAGTGATCGACAGGGCAGCACAGATACGCAGTATTTT. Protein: CASSDRQGSTDTQYF.

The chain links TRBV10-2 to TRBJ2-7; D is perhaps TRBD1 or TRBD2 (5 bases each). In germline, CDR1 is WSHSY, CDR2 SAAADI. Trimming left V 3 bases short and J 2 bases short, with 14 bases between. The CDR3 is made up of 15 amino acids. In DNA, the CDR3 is TGCGCCAGCAGTGATCGGGGCCCGGGAACCTACGAGCAGTACTTC. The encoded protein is CASSDRGPGTYEQYF.

Here the CDR3 DNA reads TGTGCCAGCAGCTTAACAGGGAACTACGAGCAGTACTTC. The encoded protein is CASSLTGNYEQYF. V gene TRBV7-6 combines with J gene TRBJ2-7; tentatively, D is TRBD1 (6 bases). Germline values: CDR1 SGHVS, CDR2 FNYEAQ. The CDR3 length is 13 residues. Trimming pared 2 bases from V and 3 bases from J, leaving 8 bases between.

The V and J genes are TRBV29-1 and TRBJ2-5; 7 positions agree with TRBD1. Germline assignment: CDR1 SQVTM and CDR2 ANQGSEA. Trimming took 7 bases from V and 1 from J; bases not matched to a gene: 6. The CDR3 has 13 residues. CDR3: CSARTGFQETQYF. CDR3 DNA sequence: TGCAGCGCCCGGACAGGATTCCAAGAGACCCAGTACTTC.

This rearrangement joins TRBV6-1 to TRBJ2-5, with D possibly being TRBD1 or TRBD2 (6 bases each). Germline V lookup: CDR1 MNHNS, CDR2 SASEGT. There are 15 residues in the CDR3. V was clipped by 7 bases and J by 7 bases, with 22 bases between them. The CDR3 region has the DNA TGTGCCAGCATCCTAAGGGGGGCGGAACGTAGGACCCAGTACTTC. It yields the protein CASILRGAERRTQYF.

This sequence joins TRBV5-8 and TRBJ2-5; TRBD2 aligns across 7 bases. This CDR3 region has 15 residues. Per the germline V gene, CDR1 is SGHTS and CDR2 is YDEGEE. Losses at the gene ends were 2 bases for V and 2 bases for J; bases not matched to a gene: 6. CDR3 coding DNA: TGTGCCAGCAGCTTTGGGCAGGGACTACAAGAGACCCAGTACTTC. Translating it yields CASSFGQGLQETQYF.

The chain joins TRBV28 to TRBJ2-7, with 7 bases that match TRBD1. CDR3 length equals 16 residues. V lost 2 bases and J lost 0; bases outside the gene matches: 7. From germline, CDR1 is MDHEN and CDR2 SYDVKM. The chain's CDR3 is CASSLRLGQSSYEQYF. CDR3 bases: TGTGCCAGCAGTTTAAGGTTGGGACAGAGCTCCTACGAGCAGTACTTC. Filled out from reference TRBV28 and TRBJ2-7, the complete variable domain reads DVKVTQSSRYLVKRTGEKVFLECVQDMDHENMFWYRQDPGLGLRLIYFSYDVKMKEKGDIPEGYSVSREKKERFSLILESASTNQTSMYLCASSLRLGQSSYEQYFGPGTRLTVT.

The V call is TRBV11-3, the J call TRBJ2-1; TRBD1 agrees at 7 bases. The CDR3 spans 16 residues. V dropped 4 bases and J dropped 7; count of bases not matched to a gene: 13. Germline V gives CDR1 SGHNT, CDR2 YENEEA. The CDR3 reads CASSSRDGLRGNEQFF. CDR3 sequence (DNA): TGTGCCAGCAGCTCCCGGGACGGCCTCAGGGGGAATGAGCAGTTCTTC.

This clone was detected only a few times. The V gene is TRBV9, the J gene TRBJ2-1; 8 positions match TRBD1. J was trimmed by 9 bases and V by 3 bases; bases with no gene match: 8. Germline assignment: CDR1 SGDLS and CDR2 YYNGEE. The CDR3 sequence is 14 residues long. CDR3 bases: TGTGCCAGCAGCGCCTGGGACAGGTCCTTTGAGCAGTTCTTC. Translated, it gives CASSAWDRSFEQFF.

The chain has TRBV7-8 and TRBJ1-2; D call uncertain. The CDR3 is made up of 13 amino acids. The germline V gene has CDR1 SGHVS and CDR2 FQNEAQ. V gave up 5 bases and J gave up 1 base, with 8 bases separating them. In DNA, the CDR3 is TGTGCCAGCAGCCGGCTGATTAACTATGGCTACACCTTC. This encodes CASSRLINYGYTF.

The CDR3 loop is CASSKRDSGSTDTQYF. CDR3 DNA sequence: TGTGCCAGCAGCAAAAGGGATAGCGGGAGCACAGATACGCAGTATTTT. This sequence joins TRBV21-1 and TRBJ2-3; TRBD2, the table's D call, was not compared with the DNA. TRBV21-1 is classified as a pseudogene. This CDR3 is built from 16 residues.

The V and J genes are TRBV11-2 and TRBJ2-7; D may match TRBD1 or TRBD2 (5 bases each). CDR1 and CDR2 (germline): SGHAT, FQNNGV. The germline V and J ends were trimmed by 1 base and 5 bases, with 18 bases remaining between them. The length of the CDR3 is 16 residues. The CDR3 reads CASSLGGRGSRNEQYF. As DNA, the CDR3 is TGTGCCAGCAGCTTAGGGGGACGGGGATCGAGGAACGAGCAGTACTTC.

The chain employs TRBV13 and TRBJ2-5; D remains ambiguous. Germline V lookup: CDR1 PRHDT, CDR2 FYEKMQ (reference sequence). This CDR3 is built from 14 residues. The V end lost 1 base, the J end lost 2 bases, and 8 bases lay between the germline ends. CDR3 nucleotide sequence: TGTGCCAGCAGCTTAGAGGGTGGGCAAGAGACCCAGTACTTC. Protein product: CASSLEGGQETQYF.

This CDR3 is CASSQDRAGNTIYF. The CDR3, as DNA: TGTGCCAGCAGTCAGGACAGGGCTGGAAACACCATATATTTT. The chain carries TRBV2 and TRBJ1-3, with 8 nucleotides matching TRBD1. CDR3 length: 14 residues. Germline V gene lookup returns CDR1 SNHLY and CDR2 FYNNEI. V shed 5 bases, J shed 2 bases, and the junction held 2 bases outside the gene matches. Looking up the rest from reference TRBV2 and TRBJ1-3 gives the full variable domain: EPEVTQTPSHQVTQMGQEVILRCVPISNHLYFYWYRQILGQKVEFLVSFYNNEISEKSEIFDDQFSVERPDGSNFTLKIRSTKLEDSAMYFCASSQDRAGNTIYFGEGSWLTVV.

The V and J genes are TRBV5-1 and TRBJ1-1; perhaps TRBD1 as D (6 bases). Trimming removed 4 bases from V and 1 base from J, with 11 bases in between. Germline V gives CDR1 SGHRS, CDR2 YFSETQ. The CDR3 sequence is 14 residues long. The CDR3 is CASSGRDKNTEAFF. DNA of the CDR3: TGCGCCAGCAGCGGCCGGGACAAGAACACTGAAGCTTTCTTT.

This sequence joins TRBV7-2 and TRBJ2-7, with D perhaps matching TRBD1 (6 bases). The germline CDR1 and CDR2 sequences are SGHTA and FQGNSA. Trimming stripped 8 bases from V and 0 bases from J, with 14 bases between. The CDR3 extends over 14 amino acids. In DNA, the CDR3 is TGTGCCAGCTCCCTGCGAGGGGGCTCCTACGAGCAGTACTTC. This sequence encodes CASSLRGGSYEQYF.

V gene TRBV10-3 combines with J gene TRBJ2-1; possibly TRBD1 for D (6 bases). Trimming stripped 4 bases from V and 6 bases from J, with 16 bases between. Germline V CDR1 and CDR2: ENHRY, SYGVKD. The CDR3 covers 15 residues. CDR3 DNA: TGTGCCATCAGTGGGGGCCAAACAGGGCGCAATGAGCAGTTCTTC. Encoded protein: CAISGGQTGRNEQFF.

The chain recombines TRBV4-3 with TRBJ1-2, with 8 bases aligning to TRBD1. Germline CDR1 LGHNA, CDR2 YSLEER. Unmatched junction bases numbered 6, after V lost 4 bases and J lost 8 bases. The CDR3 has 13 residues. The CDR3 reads CASSPGQGDGYTF. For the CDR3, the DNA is TGCGCCAGCAGCCCCGGACAGGGAGACGGCTACACCTTC.

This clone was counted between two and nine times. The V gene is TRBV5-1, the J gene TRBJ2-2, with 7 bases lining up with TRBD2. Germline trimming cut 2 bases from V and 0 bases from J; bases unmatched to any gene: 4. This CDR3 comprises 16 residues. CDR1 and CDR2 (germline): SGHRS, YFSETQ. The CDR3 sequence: CASSFTSAANTGELFF. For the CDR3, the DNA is TGCGCCAGCAGCTTTACTAGCGCCGCGAACACCGGGGAGCTGTTTTTT.

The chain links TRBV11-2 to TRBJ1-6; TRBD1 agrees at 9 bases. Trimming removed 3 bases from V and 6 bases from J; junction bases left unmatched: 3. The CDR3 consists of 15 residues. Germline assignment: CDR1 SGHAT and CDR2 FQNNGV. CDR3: CASSFGQGINSPLHF. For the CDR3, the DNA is TGTGCCAGCAGCTTCGGACAGGGGATTAATTCACCCCTCCACTTT.

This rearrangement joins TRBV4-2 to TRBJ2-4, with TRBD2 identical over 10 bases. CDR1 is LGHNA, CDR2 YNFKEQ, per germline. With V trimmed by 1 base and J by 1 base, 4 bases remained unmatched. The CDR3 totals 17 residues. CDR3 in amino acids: CASSQVSSGSAKNIQYF. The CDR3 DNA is TGTGCCAGCAGCCAAGTGTCTAGCGGGAGTGCCAAAAACATTCAGTACTTC.

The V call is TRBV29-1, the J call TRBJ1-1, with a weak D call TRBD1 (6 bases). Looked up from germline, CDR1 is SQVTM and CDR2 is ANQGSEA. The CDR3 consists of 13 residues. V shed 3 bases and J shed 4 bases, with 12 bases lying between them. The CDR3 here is CSVDWGAGTEAFF. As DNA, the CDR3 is TGCAGCGTTGATTGGGGGGCAGGCACTGAAGCTTTCTTT.

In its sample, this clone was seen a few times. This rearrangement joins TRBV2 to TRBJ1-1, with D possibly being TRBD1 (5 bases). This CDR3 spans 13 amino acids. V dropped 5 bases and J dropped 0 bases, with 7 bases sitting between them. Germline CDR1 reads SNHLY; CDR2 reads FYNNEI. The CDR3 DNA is TGTGCCAGCAGTACGACAGTGAACACTGAAGCTTTCTTT. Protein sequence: CASSTTVNTEAFF.

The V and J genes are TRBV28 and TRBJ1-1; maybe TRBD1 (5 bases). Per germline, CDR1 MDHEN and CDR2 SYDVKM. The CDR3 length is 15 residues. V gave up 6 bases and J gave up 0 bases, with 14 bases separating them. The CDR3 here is CASSGNRGLNTEAFF. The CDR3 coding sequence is TGTGCCAGCAGCGGAAACCGGGGCCTGAACACTGAAGCTTTCTTT.

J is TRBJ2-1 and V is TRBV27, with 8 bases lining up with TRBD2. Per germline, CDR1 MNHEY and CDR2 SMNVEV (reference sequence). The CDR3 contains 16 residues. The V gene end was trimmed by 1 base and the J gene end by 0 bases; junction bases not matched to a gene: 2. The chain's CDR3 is CASSLLAGSSYNEQFF. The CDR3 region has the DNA TGTGCCAGCAGTTTATTAGCGGGGAGCTCCTACAATGAGCAGTTCTTC.

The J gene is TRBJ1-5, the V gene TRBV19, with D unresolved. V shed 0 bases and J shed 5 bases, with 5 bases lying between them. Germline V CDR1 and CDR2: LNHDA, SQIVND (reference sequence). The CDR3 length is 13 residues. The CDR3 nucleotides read TGTGCCAGTAGTATAGACACGGATCAGCCCCAGCATTTT. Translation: CASSIDTDQPQHF.